This T cell receptor beta chain was identified during a study of blood T cell repertoires in COVID-19. Per germline, CDR1 MNHEY and CDR2 SVGAGI. The CDR3 length is 11 residues. Concerning this clone: One junction end does not reproduce the germline sequence, and a read error may be involved.

In the authors' workflow: For nucleated cells, counts were estimated from reference gene primer amplification. Clones were read by immunoSEQ multiplex PCR, and TCRdb kept only the in-frame ones, dropping some. The DNA was the basis for D and trimming; V, J and clone size are from that table. The data contain roughly 32,000 clones, 65% to 90% of them singletons. This chain links TRBV6-5 with TRBJ1-6, with 7 bases fitting TRBD1. Sequencing was done on a sample of peripheral blood. The receptor comes from a woman of 80 years or more with active or convalescent COVID-19. The CDR3 loop reads CASSMGDRPLF. The CDR3 DNA is TGTGCCAGCAGTATGGGGGACAGACCTCTATTT.